The T cell receptor beta chain described here comes from a study of T-cell reconstitution after alpha-beta-depleted transplantation in children. Trimming left V 6 bases short and J 4 bases short, with 10 bases between. Germline-derived CDR1 and CDR2 are SQVTM and ANQGSEA. The CDR3 runs to 12 residues. This sample's TCRbeta library carried unique molecular identifier barcodes. TCRdb recomputed calls from the PCR reads with MiXCR, one row per CDR3 protein. The top ten hold 2% to 3% of the sample, which has around 530,000 distinct CDR3 sequences, about 31% seen once. This clonotype originated in a human donor who donated a stem cell graft to a child with aplastic anemia. The sequences come from PBMCs from the stem cell graft donor, collected from the stem cell graft. V usage is TRBV29-1 and J usage is TRBJ2-1; D not certain. DNA for the CDR3: TGCAGCGTATTACAGAGATACAATGAGCAGTTCTTC. Its protein product is CSVLQRYNEQFF.